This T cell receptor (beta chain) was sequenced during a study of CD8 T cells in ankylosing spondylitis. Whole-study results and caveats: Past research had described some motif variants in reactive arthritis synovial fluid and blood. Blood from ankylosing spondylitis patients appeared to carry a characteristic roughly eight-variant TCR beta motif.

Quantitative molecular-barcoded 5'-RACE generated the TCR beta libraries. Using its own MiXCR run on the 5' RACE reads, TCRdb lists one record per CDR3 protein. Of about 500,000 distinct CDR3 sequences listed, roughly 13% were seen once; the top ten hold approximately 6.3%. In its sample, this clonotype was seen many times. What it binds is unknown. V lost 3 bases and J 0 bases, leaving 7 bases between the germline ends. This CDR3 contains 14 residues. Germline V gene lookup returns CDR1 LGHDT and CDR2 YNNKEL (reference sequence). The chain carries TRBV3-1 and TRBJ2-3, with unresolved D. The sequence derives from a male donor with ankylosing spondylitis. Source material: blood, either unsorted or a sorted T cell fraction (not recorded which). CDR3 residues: CASSQSTSTDTQYF. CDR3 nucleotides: TGTGCCAGCAGCCAGTCGACTAGCACAGATACGCAGTATTTT.